Each of the 3 T cell receptor beta chains below was sequenced from the same sample in a study of identical twins. TCRdb fed the 5' RACE reads into MiXCR, producing one record per CDR3 protein. Here the sample spans about 210,000 distinct CDR3 sequences, roughly 9.4% being singletons. What was sequenced was memory (CD45RO+) T cells sorted from blood. Every receptor here comes from a woman aged 18 to 35 in good health.

The chain combines TRBV7-2 with TRBJ2-5; TRBD2 matches 7 bases. Germline CDR1 SGHTA, CDR2 FQGNSA. The length of the CDR3 is 14 residues. The ends lost 8 bases at V and 4 bases at J; junction bases unmatched: 10. The chain's CDR3 is CASALAWGGETQYF. Here the CDR3 DNA reads TGTGCCAGCGCTCTAGCCTGGGGGGGAGAGACCCAGTACTTC.

This clonotype was recorded a few times. This chain links TRBV19 with TRBJ2-4, with D hard to call. Trimming removed 3 bases from V and 0 bases from J, with 6 bases in between. Germline V gene sequence: CDR1 LNHDA, CDR2 SQIVND (reference sequence). The CDR3 has 14 residues. The CDR3 loop is CASSISGAKNIQYF. CDR3 nucleotide sequence: TGTGCCAGTAGTATTTCCGGAGCCAAAAACATTCAGTACTTC.

This rearrangement joins TRBV15 to TRBJ2-2; 10 nucleotides align to TRBD2. The CDR3 spans 19 residues. The V gene's germline CDR1 is LNHNV and CDR2 YYDKDF (reference sequence). The V segment lost 0 bases and the J segment 0 bases; nucleotides outside the gene matches: 7. This CDR3 is CATSRDNKRGGTNTGELFF. The CDR3 nucleotides are TGTGCCACCAGCAGAGACAACAAGCGGGGGGGCACGAACACCGGGGAGCTGTTTTTT.